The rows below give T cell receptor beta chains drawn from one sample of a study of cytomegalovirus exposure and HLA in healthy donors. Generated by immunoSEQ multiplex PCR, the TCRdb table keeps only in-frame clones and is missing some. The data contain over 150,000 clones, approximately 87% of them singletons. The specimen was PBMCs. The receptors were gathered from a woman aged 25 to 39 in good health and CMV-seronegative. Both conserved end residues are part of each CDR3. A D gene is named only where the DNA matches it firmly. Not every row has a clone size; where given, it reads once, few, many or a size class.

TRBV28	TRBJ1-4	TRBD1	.	TGTGCCAGCAGTTTCCGGACAGGGTCACTGTTTTTT	CASSFRTGSLFF
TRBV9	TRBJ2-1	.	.	TGTGCCAGCAGCGTATCTTCAGACAATGAGCAGTTCTTC	CASSVSSDNEQFF
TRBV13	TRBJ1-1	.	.	TGTGCCAGCAGCTTAAGGGGGAGAATCACTGAAGCTTTCTTT	CASSLRGRITEAFF
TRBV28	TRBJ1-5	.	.	TGTGCCAGCAGTACAACAGGCTACAATCAGCCCCAGCATTTT	CASSTTGYNQPQHF
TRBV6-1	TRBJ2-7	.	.	TGTGCCAGCGCTCAGGGGGGGGAGGGCTACGAGCAGTACTTC	CASAQGGEGYEQYF
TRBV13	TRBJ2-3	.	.	TGTGCCAGCAGCGGAAAATGGGGGGCTAGCACAGATACGCAGTATTTT	CASSGKWGASTDTQYF
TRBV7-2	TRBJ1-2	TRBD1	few	TGTGCCAGCAGCTCGACCAGGGGGCAGAACTATGGCTACACCTTC	CASSSTRGQNYGYTF
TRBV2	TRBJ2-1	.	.	TGTGCCAGCACAGGGACCGATGTCTACAATGAGCAGTTCTTC	CASTGTDVYNEQFF
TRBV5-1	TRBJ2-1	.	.	TGCGCCAGCAGCTCCCTAGGTCTCGAGCAGTTCTTC	CASSSLGLEQFF
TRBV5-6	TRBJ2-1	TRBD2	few	TGTGCCAGCAGCAACGGACTAGCGGGGAACTACAATGAGCAGTTCTTC	CASSNGLAGNYNEQFF
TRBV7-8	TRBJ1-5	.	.	TGTGCCAGCAGTTCCGCGGGGGGCCTCAATCAGCCCCAGCATTTT	CASSSAGGLNQPQHF
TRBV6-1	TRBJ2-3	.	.	TGTGCCAGCGGGACTGGGTGGGGGGGCACAGATACGCAGTATTTT	CASGTGWGGTDTQYF
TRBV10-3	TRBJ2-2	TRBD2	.	TGTGCCATCAGTTTGCAGGCTAGCGGTATCGGGGAGCTGTTTTTT	CAISLQASGIGELFF
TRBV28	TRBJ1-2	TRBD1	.	TGTGCCAGCAGTTGGGACAGGGCCTATGGCTACACCTTC	CASSWDRAYGYTF
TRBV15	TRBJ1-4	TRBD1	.	TGTGCCACCAGCAGGACAGGGTTTTATGAAAAACTGTTTTTT	CATSRTGFYEKLFF
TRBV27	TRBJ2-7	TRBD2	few	TGTGCCAGCAGTCGCAGACAGTCTAGCGGGGACGAGTACTTC	CASSRRQSSGDEYF
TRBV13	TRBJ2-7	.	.	TGTGCCAGCAGCCGGGACACCTCCTACGAGCAGTACTTC	CASSRDTSYEQYF
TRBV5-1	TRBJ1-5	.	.	TGCGCCAGCAGCTCTGACGGGAATCAGCCCCAGCATTTT	CASSSDGNQPQHF
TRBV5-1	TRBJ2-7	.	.	TGCGCCAGCAGCTTAGGTCAGGCCCCCTACGAGCAGTACTTC	CASSLGQAPYEQYF
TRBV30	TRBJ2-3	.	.	TGTGCCTGGACCAGTAAAAACACAGATACGCAGTATTTT	CAWTSKNTDTQYF
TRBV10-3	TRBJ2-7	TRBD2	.	TGTGCCATCAGTGTCCTCCGGTTACAGACTAGCGGGAACCCCTACGAGCAGTACTTC	CAISVLRLQTSGNPYEQYF
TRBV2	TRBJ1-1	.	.	TGTGCCAGCTCCGGGCCGCTGATAAACACTGAAGCTTTCTTT	CASSGPLINTEAFF
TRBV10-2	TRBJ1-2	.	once	TGCGCCAGCAGTGAGACAGGGAGCTATGGCTACACCTTC	CASSETGSYGYTF
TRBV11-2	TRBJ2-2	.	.	TGTGCCAGCAGCTTAAAGGGCACCGGGGAGCTGTTTTTT	CASSLKGTGELFF
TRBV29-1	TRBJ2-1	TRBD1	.	TGCAGCGTTGCTAAGGGGACAGAATCCTACAATGAGCAGTTCTTC	CSVAKGTESYNEQFF
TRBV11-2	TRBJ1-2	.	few	TGTGCCAGCAGCTTAGAAGGCAGCCCTAACTATGGCTACACCTTC	CASSLEGSPNYGYTF
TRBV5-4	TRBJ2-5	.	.	TGTGCCAGCAGCTTGGGAACCAGCTTGCAAGAGACCCAGTACTTC	CASSLGTSLQETQYF
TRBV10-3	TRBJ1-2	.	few	TGTGCCATCAGTGAGTCTGTGGGGCAAGACTATGGCTACACCTTC	CAISESVGQDYGYTF
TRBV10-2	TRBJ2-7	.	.	TGCGCCAGCAGTACCAGGGGAGGGTTCCACGAGCAGTACTTC	CASSTRGGFHEQYF
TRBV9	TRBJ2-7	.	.	TGTGCCAGCAGCGGTAACTCCTACGAGCAGTACTTC	CASSGNSYEQYF
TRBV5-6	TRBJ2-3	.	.	TGTGCCACCGAGGGAAGAGGAGGGGCCACAGATACGCAGTATTTT	CATEGRGGATDTQYF
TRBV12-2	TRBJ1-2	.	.	TGTGCAAGTCGCTTAGCAGACGAGGTTGGCTACACCTTC	CASRLADEVGYTF